Listed below are T cell receptor beta chains from one sample, sequenced in a study of control samples from healthy donors and cancer patients. Profiling relied on immunoSEQ multiplex PCR, and the TCRdb table lists in-frame clones only, not all of them. The table lists roughly 180,000 clones, 94% of them singletons. Sequenced: blood. Receptors were obtained from a woman between 18 and 30 years old in good health. CDR3s leave out the opening cysteine and the closing phenylalanine or tryptophan. D genes are given only for firm matches.

NA | TRBV11-2 | ASGGGYTDTQY
NA | TRBV3-1/TRBV3-2 | ASSQTPSYNEQF
NA | TRBV7-9 | ASSFEGPDEQF
TRBD1 | TRBV2 | ASSVEQGADTQY
NA | TRBV6-4 | AIFVESGSCYNEQF
NA | TRBV12-3/TRBV12-4 | ASSLIGGEKLF
NA | TRBV3-1/TRBV3-2 | ASSQDGGTGELF
NA | TRBV6-1 | ASSEQQGVGYGYT
TRBD2 | TRBV7-2 | ASSLKSTAGGPYEQY
TRBD1 | TRBV29-1 | SVQPQGGGAF
NA | TRBV10-3 | AISEGGTNTEAF
NA | TRBV7-2 | ASSSPPVQETQY
NA | TRBV9 | ASSPLGESLH
NA | TRBV18 | ASSPPGEQF
NA | TRBV28 | ASSFSVYEQY
NA | TRBV20-1 | SARDIRQY
NA | TRBV20-1 | SYADTEAF
TRBD1 | TRBV10-3 | AISEPDRGQETQY
NA | TRBV18 | ASSPRDSAF
NA | TRBV11-3 | ASSLGQKGADTQY
NA | TRBV19 | ASTLGTGGHPGEAF
TRBD1 | TRBV7-2 | ASSLGSRGPGTEAF
NA | TRBV19 | ASSSPKWAFSGNTIY
NA | TRBV6-1 | ASSELYPLNNEQF
NA | TRBV28 | ASSPGTDRKNIQY
NA | TRBV12-3/TRBV12-4 | ASSGYGYT
NA | TRBV20-1 | SARKSGEQF
TRBD1 | TRBV5-6 | ASSHINQQGWNTGELF
NA | TRBV5-6 | ASSLRLTYEQY
NA | TRBV7-8 | ASSHSNQPQH
NA | TRBV24-1 | ATSDAGPVQLF
NA | TRBV12-3/TRBV12-4 | ASSSRAHYGYT
TRBD1 | TRBV28 | ASSIGTGASYEQY
NA | TRBV5-5 | ASSLHGVNGLREF
NA | TRBV19 | ASSMGGVLNTEAF
NA | TRBV7-9 | ASSRTDLLLMNTEAF
NA | TRBV5-8 | ASSFKGPNTEAF
NA | TRBV18 | ASSPGVGEKLF
TRBD2 | TRBV3-1/TRBV3-2 | ASRLAGSGDTQY
NA | TRBV6-4 | ASSDSYTGELF